This TCR beta chain was profiled in a study of shared clonotypes between healthy human individuals. As for the study in general: CD8 memory received one plate per donor, CD8 naive two, CD4 memory three and CD4 naive three.

Study results and limitations: Generation probability values for non-shared clonotypes were lower than those for clonotypes shared by all four donors.

CDR1 is SEHNR and CDR2 is FQNEAQ in the germline V gene (reference sequence). The length of the CDR3 is 15 residues. J gave up 1 base and V 2 bases, and 3 bases lay outside the gene matches. The investigators split CD4+ cells into a CD45RA+ naive subset and a CD45RA-negative memory subset. As to this clone: Its antigen is unknown.

The protocol was immunoSEQ multiplex PCR, while the TCRdb copy is restricted to in-frame clones and leaves out a portion. This table has 2 million to 2.5 million clones, nearly 97% appearing once. The TCR sequence derives from a young man in good health. Input material: naive CD4+ T cells sorted from blood. The subset is: CD45RA+ positively selected. The chain joins TRBV7-9 to TRBJ2-3; 7 nucleotides agree with TRBD2. The CDR3 sequence: CASSLSGMGTDTQYF. The CDR3 bases are TGTGCCAGCAGCTTAAGCGGGATGGGCACAGATACGCAGTATTTT.